Sequencing of this TCR beta chain was carried out in a study of cytomegalovirus exposure and HLA in healthy donors. This clone was detected only a few times. The CDR3 totals 16 residues. Germline-derived CDR1 and CDR2 are LGHNA and YSLEER. V lost 4 bases and J 0 bases, leaving 15 bases between the germline ends. With 60 Vbeta and 13 Jbeta primers, the PCR was carried out. Measured with immunoSEQ multiplex PCR; TCRdb has only the in-frame clones, and not every one. The sample carries 130,000 to 150,000 clones, roughly 80% recorded once. Though probably carrying unrecorded immune exposures, donors were nominally healthy at sampling.

Specimen: PBMCs. This receptor was identified in a man between 35 and 55 years old in good health and CMV-seropositive. The chain recombines TRBV4-3 with TRBJ1-2; D call uncertain. The CDR3 sequence: CASSPYGQKTNYGYTF. In DNA, the CDR3 is TGCGCCAGCAGCCCCTATGGGCAGAAGACTAACTATGGCTACACCTTC.